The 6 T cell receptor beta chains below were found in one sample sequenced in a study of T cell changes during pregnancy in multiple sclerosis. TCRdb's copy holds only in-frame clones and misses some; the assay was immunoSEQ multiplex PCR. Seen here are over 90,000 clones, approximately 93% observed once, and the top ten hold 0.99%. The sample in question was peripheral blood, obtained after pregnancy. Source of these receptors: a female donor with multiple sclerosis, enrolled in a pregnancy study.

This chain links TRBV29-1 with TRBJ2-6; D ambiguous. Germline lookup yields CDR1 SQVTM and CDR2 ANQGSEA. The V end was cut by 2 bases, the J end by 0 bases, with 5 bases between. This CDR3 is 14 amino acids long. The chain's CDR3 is CSVERSSGANVLTF. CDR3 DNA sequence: TGCAGCGTTGAAAGGAGCTCTGGGGCCAACGTCCTGACTTTC. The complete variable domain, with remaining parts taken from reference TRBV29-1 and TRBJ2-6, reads SAVISQKPSRDICQRGTSLTIQCQVDSQVTMMFWYRQQPGQSLTLIATANQGSEATYESGFVIDKFPISRPNLTFSTLTVSNMSPEDSSIYLCSVERSSGANVLTFGAGSRLTVL.

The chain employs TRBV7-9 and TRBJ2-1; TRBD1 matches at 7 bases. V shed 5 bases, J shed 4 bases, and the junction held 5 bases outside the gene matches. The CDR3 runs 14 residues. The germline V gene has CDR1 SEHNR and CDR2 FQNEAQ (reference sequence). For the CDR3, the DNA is TGTGCCAGCAGCCCCCGGGACAGATACAATGAGCAGTTCTTC. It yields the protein CASSPRDRYNEQFF.

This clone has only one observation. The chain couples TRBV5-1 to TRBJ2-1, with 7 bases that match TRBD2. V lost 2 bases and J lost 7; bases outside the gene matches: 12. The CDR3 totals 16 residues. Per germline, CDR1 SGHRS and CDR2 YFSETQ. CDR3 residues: CASSFGGSALRNEQFF. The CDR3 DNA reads TGCGCCAGCAGCTTTGGCGGGAGCGCCCTGAGGAATGAGCAGTTCTTC.

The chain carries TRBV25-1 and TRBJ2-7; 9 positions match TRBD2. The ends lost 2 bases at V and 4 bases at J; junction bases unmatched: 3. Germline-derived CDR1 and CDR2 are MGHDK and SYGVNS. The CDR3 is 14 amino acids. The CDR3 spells CASSESSGSYEQYF. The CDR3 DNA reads TGTGCCAGCAGTGAAAGTAGCGGGAGTTACGAGCAGTACTTC.

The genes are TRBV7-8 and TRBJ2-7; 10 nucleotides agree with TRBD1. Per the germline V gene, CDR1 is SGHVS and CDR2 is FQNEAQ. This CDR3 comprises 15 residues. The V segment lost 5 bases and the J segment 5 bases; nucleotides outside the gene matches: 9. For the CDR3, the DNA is TGTGCCAGCAGCCCCTTGACAGGGGGCGATGACGAGCAGTACTTC. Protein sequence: CASSPLTGGDDEQYF.

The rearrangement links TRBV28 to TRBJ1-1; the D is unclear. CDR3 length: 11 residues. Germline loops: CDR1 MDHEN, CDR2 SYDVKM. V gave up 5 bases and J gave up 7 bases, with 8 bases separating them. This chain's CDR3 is CASSPQREAFF. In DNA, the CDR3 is TGTGCCAGCAGTCCCCAGCGTGAAGCTTTCTTT.